This TCR beta chain was captured in a study of cytomegalovirus exposure and HLA in healthy donors. Study-wide findings and caveats: Associated with cytomegalovirus, according to the listing, were 170 or so TCR beta chains. Several of the most significant clusters appeared linked to common viral pathogens, based on a later analysis.

Concerning this clone itself: Its antigen is still unknown.

PCR primers comprised 60 Vbeta and 13 Jbeta primers. The table came from immunoSEQ multiplex PCR; TCRdb's copy has only in-frame clones and leaves some out. The sample records 150,000 to 200,000 clones, roughly three quarters being singletons. The donors, nominally healthy at sampling, likely had unrecorded immune exposures. This TCR was recovered from a man between 18 and 29 years old in good health and CMV-seropositive. The specimen sequenced was PBMCs.

CDR3 DNA: TGTGCCAGCATGGGGAGGACTGAAGCTTTCTTT. Its protein is CASMGRTEAFF. The V and J genes are TRBV6-1 and TRBJ1-1; D ambiguous. Trimming took off 7 bases at V and 5 bases at J, with 8 bases between the two ends. Germline CDR1 and CDR2: MNHNS and SASEGT. The CDR3 covers 11 residues.